The subject of this entry is one TCR beta chain. The antigen remains unidentified. Time point: week 5, during vaccination. Every vaccine dose comprised 300 ug of mutant IDH1 20-mer peptide plus topical imiquimod. CDR3 size: 18 residues. CDR1 is SEHNR and CDR2 is FQNEAQ in the germline V gene (reference sequence). J was trimmed by 0 bases and V by 2 bases; bases with no gene match: 8. TCRdb keeps only in-frame clones here, not all; method: immunoSEQ multiplex PCR. The table shows tens of thousands of clones, with 65% to 90% occurring only once. This entry is derived from a study of a mutant IDH1 vaccine in newly diagnosed glioma. Study information: The study gave patients eight vaccinations in weeks 1, 3, 5, 7, 11, 15, 19, 23. Vaccine administration was initiated 4-6 weeks following radiotherapy alone, or with temozolomide cycles.

This TCR was sampled from a young woman with glioma. Some clones in this sample may be carry-over from other donors' samples. The starting material was PBMCs, obtained from a glioma patient whose treatment included an IDH1 peptide vaccine. The chain joins TRBV7-9 to TRBJ2-3; 10 nucleotides agree with TRBD2. The CDR3 here is CASSLRLAGDTSTDTQYF. CDR3 nucleotides: TGTGCCAGCAGCTTAAGGCTAGCGGGAGACACTAGCACAGATACGCAGTATTTT.